These 11 T cell receptor beta chains originate from one sample sequenced in a study of blood T cell repertoires in COVID-19 (dated by TCRdb to between 2020 and 2021). The method was the immunoSEQ multiplex PCR assay. TCRdb took over this immuneACCESS table, retaining in-frame rearrangements with V and J assigned. Such tables are incomplete; in checked studies, under half of the missing clones stem from an unresolved V gene, and the remainder is unexplained. This sample lists 200,000 or so clones; 70% to 85% were detected once. Less than 15% of the sample is in the top ten clones. Sequencing was performed on peripheral blood. Source of these receptors: a human donor in a cohort sampled during active COVID-19.

CDR3 nucleotide sequence: TGTGCCAGCTCACCTTCAGGGGGCGAAGGGGCCAACGTCCTGACTTTC. Translation gives CASSPSGGEGANVLTF. This chain uses TRBV18 with TRBJ2-6; 8 nucleotides align to TRBD1. Trimming removed 3 bases from V and 4 bases from J; junction bases left unmatched: 5. This CDR3 has 16 amino acids. Germline assignment: CDR1 KGHSH and CDR2 LQKENI.

The sample holds one count of this clone. This chain links TRBV19 with TRBJ1-1; D unclear. This CDR3 is built from 13 residues. Germline lookup yields CDR1 LNHDA and CDR2 SQIVND (reference sequence). The V gene lost 3 bases and the J gene lost 1 base, with 6 bases spanning the gap. CDR3 sequence (DNA): TGTGCCAGTAGTATTCTGGCGAACACTGAAGCTTTCTTT. This gives the protein CASSILANTEAFF. Based on the CDR3 plus reference TRBV19 and TRBJ1-1, the full variable domain is DGGITQSPKYLFRKEGQNVTLSCEQNLNHDAMYWYRQDPGQGLRLIYYSQIVNDFQKGDIAEGYSVSREKKESFPLTVTSAQKNPTAFYLCASSILANTEAFFGQGTRLTVV.

This clone has only a few counts. The V and J genes are TRBV11-2 and TRBJ2-7; 11 bases line up with TRBD2. This CDR3 is 15 amino acids long. CDR1 is SGHAT and CDR2 is FQNNGV in the germline V gene. Trimming removed 2 bases from V and 6 bases from J; junction bases left unmatched: 6. CDR3 bases: TGTGCCAGCAGCTTATCGACTAGCGGGATAGGCGAGCAGTACTTC. This codes for CASSLSTSGIGEQYF.

The chain has TRBV6-5 and TRBJ2-2; 8 nucleotides line up with TRBD2. The CDR3 totals 15 residues. V lost 11 bases to trimming and J lost 0 bases; unmatched junction nucleotides: 8. In germline, CDR1 is MNHEY, CDR2 SVGAGI. CDR3 nucleotides: TGTGCCGCCAGCGGGAGAGGAGCGAACACCGGGGAGCTGTTTTTT. Protein product: CAASGRGANTGELFF.

This chain joins TRBV5-1 and TRBJ2-7; TRBD1 agrees at 8 bases. The CDR3 contains 14 residues. From germline, CDR1 is SGHRS and CDR2 YFSETQ. V lost 5 bases and J lost 5; bases outside the gene matches: 9. CDR3 DNA: TGCGCCAGCAGACCGGACAGGGTCATCCACGAGCAGTACTTC. Protein: CASRPDRVIHEQYF. Combining the CDR3 with reference TRBV5-1 and TRBJ2-7 gives the whole variable domain KAGVTQTPRYLIKTRGQQVTLSCSPISGHRSVSWYQQTPGQGLQFLFEYFSETQRNKGNFPGRFSGRQFSNSRSEMNVSTLELGDSALYLCASRPDRVIHEQYFGPGTRLTVT.

The rearrangement joins TRBV4-1 to TRBJ2-2, with 7 bases that match TRBD2. V lost 6 bases to trimming and J lost 7 bases; unmatched junction nucleotides: 11. The germline CDR1 and CDR2 sequences are MGHRA and YSYEKL. The CDR3 spans 15 residues. The CDR3: CASRGVGGSGGELFF. For the CDR3, the DNA is TGCGCCAGCAGAGGGGTTGGCGGGAGCGGCGGGGAGCTGTTTTTT.

The CDR3 here is CASSPDRVDHQPQHF. The CDR3 DNA follows: TGTGCCAGCTCACCAGACAGGGTAGATCATCAGCCCCAGCATTTT. V gene TRBV18 combines with J gene TRBJ1-5; 7 bases align to TRBD1. The CDR3 consists of 15 residues. Germline lookup yields CDR1 KGHSH and CDR2 LQKENI. V lost 2 bases and J lost 5; bases outside the gene matches: 6.

The chain carries TRBV11-3 and TRBJ2-7, with D possibly TRBD2 on 6 matching bases. This CDR3 is built from 14 residues. Germline V gene sequence: CDR1 SGHNT, CDR2 YENEEA. V shed 5 bases and J shed 5 bases, with 16 bases lying between them. The chain's CDR3 is CASSPRSGSNEQYF. The CDR3 DNA follows: TGTGCCAGCAGCCCGAGGAGCGGGTCCAACGAGCAGTACTTC.

The CDR3 here is CASSEEDSVYEQYF. Written as DNA, the CDR3 is TGTGCCAGCAGTGAGGAGGACAGTGTCTACGAGCAGTACTTC. The rearrangement joins TRBV2 to TRBJ2-7, with D maybe TRBD1 (6 bases). This CDR3 is 14 amino acids long. The V gene's germline CDR1 is SNHLY and CDR2 FYNNEI. V shed 3 bases and J shed 3 bases, with 12 bases lying between them. The whole variable domain, remainder taken from reference TRBV2 and TRBJ2-7, is EPEVTQTPSHQVTQMGQEVILRCVPISNHLYFYWYRQILGQKVEFLVSFYNNEISEKSEIFDDQFSVERPDGSNFTLKIRSTKLEDSAMYFCASSEEDSVYEQYFGPGTRLTVT.

J is TRBJ2-3 and V is TRBV10-1; D not certain. This CDR3 is built from 14 residues. Trimming removed 4 bases at V and 4 bases at J, with 12 bases between. Germline loops: CDR1 WNHNN, CDR2 SYGVQD (reference sequence). The chain's CDR3 is CASSAGLSADTQYF. The CDR3 DNA reads TGCGCCAGCAGTGCTGGGCTCTCGGCAGATACGCAGTATTTT.

This clone was seen a few times. The chain couples TRBV5-4 to TRBJ2-2, with D unclear. This CDR3 has 15 amino acids. Between the trimmed V and J ends, which lost 0 bases and 1 base, there was a span of 7 bases. Germline V gene data show CDR1 as SGHNT and CDR2 as YYREEE (reference sequence). The CDR3 is CASSLAARNTGELFF. The CDR3 DNA reads TGTGCCAGCAGCTTGGCTGCGAGGAACACCGGGGAGCTGTTTTTT.